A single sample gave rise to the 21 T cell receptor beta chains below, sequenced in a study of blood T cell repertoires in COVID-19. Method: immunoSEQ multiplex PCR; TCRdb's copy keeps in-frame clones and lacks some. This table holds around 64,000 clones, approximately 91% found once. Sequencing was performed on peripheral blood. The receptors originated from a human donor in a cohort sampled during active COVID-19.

The DNA of the CDR3 is TGCGCCATCTACCCGGGACTAGCGGGAGGGCCTAACGGGGAGCTGTTTTTT. This translates into CAIYPGLAGGPNGELFF. V usage is TRBV10-1 and J usage is TRBJ2-2, with 16 positions matching TRBD2. The CDR3 is 17 amino acids. Per germline, CDR1 WNHNN and CDR2 SYGVQD (reference sequence). Trimming cost V 10 bases and J 7 bases; bases outside gene matches: 12.

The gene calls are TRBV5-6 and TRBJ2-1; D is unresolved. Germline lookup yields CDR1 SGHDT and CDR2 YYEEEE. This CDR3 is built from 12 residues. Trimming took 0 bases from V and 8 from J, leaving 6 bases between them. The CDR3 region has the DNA TGTGCCAGCAGCTTGGTGGCCTATGAGCAGTTCTTC. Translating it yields CASSLVAYEQFF.

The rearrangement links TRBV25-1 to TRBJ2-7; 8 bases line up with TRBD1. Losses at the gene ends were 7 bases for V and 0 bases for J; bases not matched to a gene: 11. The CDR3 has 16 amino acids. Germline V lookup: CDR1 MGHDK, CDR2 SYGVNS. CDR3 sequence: CASTRTRTGSSYEQYF. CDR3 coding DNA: TGTGCCAGCACTCGAACCCGGACAGGGAGCTCCTACGAGCAGTACTTC.

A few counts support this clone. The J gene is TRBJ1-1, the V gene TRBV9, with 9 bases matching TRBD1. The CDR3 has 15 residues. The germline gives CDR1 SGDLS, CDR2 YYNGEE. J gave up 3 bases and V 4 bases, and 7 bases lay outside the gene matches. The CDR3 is CASSSPGQGYTEAFF. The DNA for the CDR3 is TGTGCCAGCAGCTCTCCGGGACAGGGCTACACTGAAGCTTTCTTT.

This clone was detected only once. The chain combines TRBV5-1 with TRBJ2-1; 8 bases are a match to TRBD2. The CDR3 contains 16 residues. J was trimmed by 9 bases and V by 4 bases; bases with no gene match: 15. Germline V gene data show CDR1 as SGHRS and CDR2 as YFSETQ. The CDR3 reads CASSLASSGRATEQFF. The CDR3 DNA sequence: TGCGCCAGCAGCCTGGCGTCTAGCGGGCGGGCCACTGAGCAGTTCTTC. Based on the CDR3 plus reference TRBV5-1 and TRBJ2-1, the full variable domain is KAGVTQTPRYLIKTRGQQVTLSCSPISGHRSVSWYQQTPGQGLQFLFEYFSETQRNKGNFPGRFSGRQFSNSRSEMNVSTLELGDSALYLCASSLASSGRATEQFFGPGTRLTVL.

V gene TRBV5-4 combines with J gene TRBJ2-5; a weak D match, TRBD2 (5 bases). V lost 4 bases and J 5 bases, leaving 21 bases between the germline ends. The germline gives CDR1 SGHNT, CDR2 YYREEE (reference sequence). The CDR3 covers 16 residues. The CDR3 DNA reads TGTGCCAGCAGCCCCGGAGGCGTCGGGATGCGGGAGACCCAGTACTTC. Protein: CASSPGGVGMRETQYF.

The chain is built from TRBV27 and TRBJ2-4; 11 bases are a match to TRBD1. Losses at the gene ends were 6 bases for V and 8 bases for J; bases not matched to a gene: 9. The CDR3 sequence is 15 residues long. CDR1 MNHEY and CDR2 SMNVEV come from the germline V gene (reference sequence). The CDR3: CASSRTGTGGHIQYF. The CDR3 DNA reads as TGTGCCAGCAGCAGAACCGGGACAGGGGGGCACATTCAGTACTTC.

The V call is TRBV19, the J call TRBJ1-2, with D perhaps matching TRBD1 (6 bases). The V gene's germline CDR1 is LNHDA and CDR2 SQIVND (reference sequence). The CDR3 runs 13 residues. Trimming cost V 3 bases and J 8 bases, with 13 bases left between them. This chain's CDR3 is CASSIGGGGGYTF. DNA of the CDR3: TGTGCCAGTAGTATCGGCGGGGGGGGCGGCTACACCTTC.

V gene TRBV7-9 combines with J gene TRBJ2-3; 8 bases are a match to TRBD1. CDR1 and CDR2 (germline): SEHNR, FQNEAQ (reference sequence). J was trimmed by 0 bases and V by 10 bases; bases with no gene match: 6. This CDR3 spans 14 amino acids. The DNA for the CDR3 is TGTGCCACGTCCGGGACAGGTAGCACAGATACGCAGTATTTT. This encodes CATSGTGSTDTQYF.

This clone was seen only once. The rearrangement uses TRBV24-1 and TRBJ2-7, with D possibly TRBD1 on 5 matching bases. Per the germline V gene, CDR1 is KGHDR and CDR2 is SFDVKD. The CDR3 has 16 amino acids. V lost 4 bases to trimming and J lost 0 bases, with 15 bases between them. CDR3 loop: CATSDPRQRNSYEQYF. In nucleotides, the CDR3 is TGTGCCACCAGTGACCCTCGACAGCGCAACTCCTACGAGCAGTACTTC.

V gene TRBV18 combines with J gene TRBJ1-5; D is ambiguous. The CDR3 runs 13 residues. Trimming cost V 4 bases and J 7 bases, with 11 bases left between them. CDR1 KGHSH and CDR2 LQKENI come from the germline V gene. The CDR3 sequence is CASSLASEQPQHF. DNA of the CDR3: TGTGCCAGCTCACTGGCCTCGGAGCAGCCCCAGCATTTT.

CDR3 in DNA: TGTGCCAGCAGCTACGGCGGCGCACAGGCGCGGGGCTACACCTTC. The encoded protein is CASSYGGAQARGYTF. The chain is built from TRBV6-6 and TRBJ1-2, with D possibly matching TRBD1 (5 bases). This CDR3 region has 15 residues. V gave up 6 bases and J gave up 8 bases, with 22 bases separating them. Germline V gene data show CDR1 as MNHNY and CDR2 as SVGAGI (reference sequence).

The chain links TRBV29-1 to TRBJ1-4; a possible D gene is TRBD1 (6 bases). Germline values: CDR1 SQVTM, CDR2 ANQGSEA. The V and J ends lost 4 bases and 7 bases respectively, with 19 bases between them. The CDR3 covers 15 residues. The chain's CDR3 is CSVAESGGRGEKLFF. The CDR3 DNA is TGCAGCGTTGCTGAATCGGGGGGCCGGGGTGAAAAACTGTTTTTT.

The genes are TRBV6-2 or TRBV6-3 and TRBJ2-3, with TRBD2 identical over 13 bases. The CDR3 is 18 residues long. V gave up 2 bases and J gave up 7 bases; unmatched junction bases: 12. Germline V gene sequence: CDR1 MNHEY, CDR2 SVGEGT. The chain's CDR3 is CASSYDIRTSGGRYTQYF. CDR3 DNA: TGTGCCAGCAGTTACGACATCCGGACTAGCGGGGGACGCTATACGCAGTATTTT.

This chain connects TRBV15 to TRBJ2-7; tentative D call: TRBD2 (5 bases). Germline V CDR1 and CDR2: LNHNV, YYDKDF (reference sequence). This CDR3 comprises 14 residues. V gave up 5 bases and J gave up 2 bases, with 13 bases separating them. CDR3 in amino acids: CATSQAGLPYEQYF. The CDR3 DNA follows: TGTGCCACCAGCCAGGCCGGACTCCCCTACGAGCAGTACTTC.

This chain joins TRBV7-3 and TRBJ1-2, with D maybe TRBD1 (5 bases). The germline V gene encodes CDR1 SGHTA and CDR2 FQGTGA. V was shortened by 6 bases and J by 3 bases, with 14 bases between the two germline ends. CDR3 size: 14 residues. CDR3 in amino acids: CASSSNQGDYGYTF. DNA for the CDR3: TGTGCCAGCAGTTCCAACCAGGGTGACTATGGCTACACCTTC.

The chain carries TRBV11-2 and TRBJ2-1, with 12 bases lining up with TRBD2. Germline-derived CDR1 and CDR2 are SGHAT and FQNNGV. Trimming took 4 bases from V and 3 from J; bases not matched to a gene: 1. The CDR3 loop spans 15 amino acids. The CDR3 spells CASSSSGRVYNEQFF. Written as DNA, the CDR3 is TGTGCCAGCAGCTCTAGCGGGAGGGTCTACAATGAGCAGTTCTTC.

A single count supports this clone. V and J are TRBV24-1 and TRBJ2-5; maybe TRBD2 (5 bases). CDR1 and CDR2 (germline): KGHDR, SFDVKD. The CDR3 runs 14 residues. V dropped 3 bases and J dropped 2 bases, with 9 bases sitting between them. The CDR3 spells CATSDRTAQETQYF. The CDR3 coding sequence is TGTGCCACCAGTGATCGGACTGCTCAAGAGACCCAGTACTTC.

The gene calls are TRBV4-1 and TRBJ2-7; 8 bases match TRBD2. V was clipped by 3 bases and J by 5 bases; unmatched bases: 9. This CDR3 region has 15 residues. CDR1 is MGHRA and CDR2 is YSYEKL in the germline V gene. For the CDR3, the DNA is TGCGCCAGCAGCCAGTTCAAGCGGGAGTCTGACGAGCAGTACTTC. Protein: CASSQFKRESDEQYF.

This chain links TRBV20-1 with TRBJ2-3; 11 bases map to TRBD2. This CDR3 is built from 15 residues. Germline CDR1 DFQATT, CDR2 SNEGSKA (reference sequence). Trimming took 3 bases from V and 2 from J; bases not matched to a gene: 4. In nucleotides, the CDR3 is TGCAGTGCTAGTGAACTAGCGGGAGTCACAGATACGCAGTATTTT. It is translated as CSASELAGVTDTQYF.

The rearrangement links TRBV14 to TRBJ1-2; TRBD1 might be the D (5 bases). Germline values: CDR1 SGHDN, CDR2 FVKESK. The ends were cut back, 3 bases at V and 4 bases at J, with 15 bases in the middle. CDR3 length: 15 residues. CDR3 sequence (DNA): TGTGCCAGCAGCCACCCTCGCGGGGGAAGCTATGGCTACACCTTC. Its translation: CASSHPRGGSYGYTF.